These 19 T cell receptor beta chains originate from one sample sequenced in a study of T cell responses to AZD1222 COVID-19 vaccine (TCRdb year 2021). Receptors were amplified or captured by the immunoSEQ multiplex PCR assay. TCRdb took over this immuneACCESS table, retaining in-frame rearrangements with V and J assigned. Such tables are incomplete; in checked studies, under half of the missing clones stem from an unresolved V gene, and the remainder is unexplained. For this sample there are about 190,000 clones; approximately 90% appear just once. The ten largest clones capture 0.99% of the sample. The time point label here, explained by the study, means: baseline before first vaccination. Sequences were derived from peripheral blood, sampled on day 0 of AZD1222 vaccination. These receptors were taken from an adult in good health.

Of note for this clone: One end of the junction is discordant with germline, which a read error may explain. This rearrangement joins TRBV7-7 to TRBJ2-5; D may be TRBD1 (6 bases). The CDR3 loop spans 16 amino acids. Per germline, CDR1 SSHAT and CDR2 FNYEAQ (reference sequence). CDR3: CASSLDPTGEGGTQYF. DNA for the CDR3: TGTGCTAGCAGCTTAGACCCGACAGGCGAAGGAGGGACCCAGTACTTC.

The CDR3 sequence is CASSQGTGHDYEQYF. In nucleotides, the CDR3 is TGTGCCAGCAGCCAAGGGACGGGACATGACTACGAGCAGTACTTC. The V and J genes are TRBV11-2 and TRBJ2-7; TRBD1 might be the D (6 bases). Looked up from germline, CDR1 is SGHAT and CDR2 is FQNNGV. This CDR3 contains 15 residues. Trimming stripped 5 bases from V and 3 bases from J, with 17 bases between.

The V gene is TRBV18, the J gene TRBJ2-7, with D possibly being TRBD2 (5 bases). The CDR3 runs 13 residues. The V gene's germline CDR1 is KGHSH and CDR2 LQKENI. V was cut by 3 bases and J by 7 bases, with 13 bases left in between. In DNA form, the CDR3 reads TGTGCCAGCTCACCGAAGACTGGGGAGGAGCAGTACTTC. Its protein is CASSPKTGEEQYF. Based on the CDR3 plus reference TRBV18 and TRBJ2-7, the full variable domain is NAGVMQNPRHLVRRRGQEARLRCSPMKGHSHVYWYRQLPEEGLKFMVYLQKENIIDESGMPKERFSAEFPKEGPSILRIQQVVRGDSAAYFCASSPKTGEEQYFGPGTRLTVT.

The chain combines TRBV29-1 with TRBJ2-2; no definite D call. The CDR3 loop spans 9 amino acids. V lost 8 bases and J lost 6, with 4 bases in between. In germline, CDR1 is SQVTM, CDR2 ANQGSEA. The CDR3 DNA reads TGCAGCCCGGCCGGGGAGCTGTTTTTT. Protein: CSPAGELFF.

The chain is built from TRBV23-1 and TRBJ1-2; 7 bases are shared with TRBD1. TRBV23-1 is flagged as an ORF with uncertain function. The CDR3 has 18 residues. V dropped 0 bases and J dropped 8; count of bases not matched to a gene: 18. The CDR3 DNA is TGCGCCAGCAGTCAATCAAGTTTCGGGGACAGAGTCACCAGAGGCTACACCTTC. The encoded protein is CASSQSSFGDRVTRGYTF.

J is TRBJ1-1 and V is TRBV12-5; D not certain. The V gene lost 2 bases and the J gene lost 0 bases, with 13 bases spanning the gap. Germline V gives CDR1 LGHNT, CDR2 FRNRAP. The CDR3 spans 16 residues. The CDR3 is CASGLSLDPLNTEAFF. The CDR3, as DNA: TGTGCTAGTGGTTTGTCCCTGGACCCTTTGAACACTGAAGCTTTCTTT.

This chain uses TRBV28 with TRBJ2-2; D unresolved. The germline V and J ends were trimmed by 3 bases and 7 bases, with 9 bases remaining between them. The CDR3 covers 13 residues. CDR1 and CDR2 (germline): MDHEN, SYDVKM. CDR3 DNA: TGTGCCAGCAGTTTTGTCCGTAACGGGGAGCTGTTTTTT. Its protein product is CASSFVRNGELFF. The variable domain in full, with the rest retrieved from reference TRBV28 and TRBJ2-2, is DVKVTQSSRYLVKRTGEKVFLECVQDMDHENMFWYRQDPGLGLRLIYFSYDVKMKEKGDIPEGYSVSREKKERFSLILESASTNQTSMYLCASSFVRNGELFFGEGSRLTVL.

The gene calls are TRBV5-6 and TRBJ2-7; 7 nucleotides match TRBD1. The CDR3 extends over 13 amino acids. The J segment lost 3 bases and the V segment lost 3 bases, leaving 3 bases of the junction unmatched. CDR1 is SGHDT and CDR2 is YYEEEE in the germline V gene. This CDR3 is CASSYGTVYEQYF. The CDR3 DNA follows: TGTGCCAGCAGCTATGGGACAGTCTACGAGCAGTACTTC.

The chain joins TRBV28 to TRBJ1-1; D call uncertain. This CDR3 is 12 amino acids long. V lost 3 bases to trimming and J lost 3 bases, with 5 bases between them. Germline lookup yields CDR1 MDHEN and CDR2 SYDVKM. The CDR3 loop is CASSFPYTEAFF. DNA for the CDR3: TGTGCCAGCAGTTTCCCTTACACTGAAGCTTTCTTT. Together with reference TRBV28 and TRBJ1-1, the CDR3 gives the full variable domain: DVKVTQSSRYLVKRTGEKVFLECVQDMDHENMFWYRQDPGLGLRLIYFSYDVKMKEKGDIPEGYSVSREKKERFSLILESASTNQTSMYLCASSFPYTEAFFGQGTRLTVV.

This chain uses TRBV18 with TRBJ1-3, with D possibly TRBD1 on 5 matching bases. Trimming shortened V by 2 bases and J by 0 bases, and 17 bases separated the two germline ends. Germline values: CDR1 KGHSH, CDR2 LQKENI. This CDR3 is 18 amino acids long. The CDR3 sequence is CASSPFFRQSNSGNTIYF. DNA for the CDR3: TGTGCCAGCTCACCATTCTTCAGACAGAGCAACTCTGGAAACACCATATATTTT.

V gene TRBV28 combines with J gene TRBJ2-7; 9 bases are shared with TRBD2. The V gene end was trimmed by 3 bases and the J gene end by 3 bases; junction bases not matched to a gene: 12. Germline V gene lookup returns CDR1 MDHEN and CDR2 SYDVKM. This CDR3 is 17 amino acids long. Here the CDR3 reads CASSFRSSGAYLYEQYF. CDR3 coding DNA: TGTGCCAGCAGTTTCCGGTCTAGCGGGGCCTATCTCTACGAGCAGTACTTC.

As DNA, the CDR3 is TGTGCCAGCAGCCAAGACCCCCTATTACGGCACACTGAAGCTTTCTTT. Its protein product is CASSQDPLLRHTEAFF. This chain uses TRBV14 with TRBJ1-1; D unclear. Germline V lookup: CDR1 SGHDN, CDR2 FVKESK. The CDR3 is made up of 16 amino acids. V was clipped by 0 bases and J by 3 bases, with 14 bases between them.

The sample holds one count of this clone. The chain carries TRBV28 and TRBJ2-7, with D perhaps assigned TRBD1 or TRBD2 (5 bases each). CDR3 length equals 11 residues. From germline, CDR1 is MDHEN and CDR2 SYDVKM. V was cut by 5 bases and J by 8 bases, with 10 bases left in between. For the CDR3, the DNA is TGTGCCAGCAGTCTCCAGGGACAGCAGTACTTC. Protein: CASSLQGQQYF.

The chain joins TRBV5-1 to TRBJ2-7; 10 positions agree with TRBD2. The CDR3 runs to 14 residues. Germline CDR1 and CDR2: SGHRS and YFSETQ. The ends lost 4 bases at V and 3 bases at J; junction bases unmatched: 4. The CDR3 DNA is TGCGCCAGCAGCCAAACTAGCGGGGTCTACGAGCAGTACTTC. Protein product: CASSQTSGVYEQYF.

The chain employs TRBV7-9 and TRBJ2-1; TRBD2 agrees at 9 bases. CDR3 length: 15 amino acids. From germline, CDR1 is SEHNR and CDR2 FQNEAQ (reference sequence). The trim removed 8 bases at V and 2 bases at J, leaving 7 bases unmatched. In DNA, the CDR3 is TGTGCCAGCCCTCCCGCTAGCGGGACCTACAATGAGCAGTTCTTC. This sequence encodes CASPPASGTYNEQFF.

V gene TRBV7-2 combines with J gene TRBJ2-3, with TRBD2 matching 8 bases. The CDR3 is made up of 14 amino acids. Germline loops: CDR1 SGHTA, CDR2 FQGNSA. Losses at the gene ends were 4 bases for V and 4 bases for J; bases not matched to a gene: 4. Written as DNA, the CDR3 is TGTGCCAGCAGCTCCGGGGGGGCCGCAGATACGCAGTATTTT. Its translation: CASSSGGAADTQYF.

V is TRBV1 and J is TRBJ1-2; the D call TRBD1 from the table was never checked on the DNA. TRBV1 is marked as a pseudogene. The CDR3 totals 15 residues. DNA for the CDR3: TGCACCAGCAGCCAACTCGACAGCCGCTACTATGGCTACACCTTC. As protein: CTSSQLDSRYYGYTF.

This chain uses TRBV12-3 or TRBV12-4 with TRBJ1-1, with 10 bases lining up with TRBD1. The trim removed 3 bases at V and 10 bases at J, leaving 2 bases unmatched. The length of the CDR3 is 12 residues. CDR3 nucleotides: TGTGCCAGCAGTTTCGACAGGGGGCGAGCTTTCTTT. Its protein is CASSFDRGRAFF.

The chain has TRBV7-9 and TRBJ1-2; the D gene is possibly TRBD1 (6 bases). V lost 2 bases, J lost 5 bases, and 9 bases lay in between. This CDR3 contains 13 residues. The V gene's germline CDR1 is SEHNR and CDR2 FQNEAQ (reference sequence). As DNA, the CDR3 is TGTGCCAGCAGCTTATCAGGGGAGTATGGCTACACCTTC. It specifies CASSLSGEYGYTF.